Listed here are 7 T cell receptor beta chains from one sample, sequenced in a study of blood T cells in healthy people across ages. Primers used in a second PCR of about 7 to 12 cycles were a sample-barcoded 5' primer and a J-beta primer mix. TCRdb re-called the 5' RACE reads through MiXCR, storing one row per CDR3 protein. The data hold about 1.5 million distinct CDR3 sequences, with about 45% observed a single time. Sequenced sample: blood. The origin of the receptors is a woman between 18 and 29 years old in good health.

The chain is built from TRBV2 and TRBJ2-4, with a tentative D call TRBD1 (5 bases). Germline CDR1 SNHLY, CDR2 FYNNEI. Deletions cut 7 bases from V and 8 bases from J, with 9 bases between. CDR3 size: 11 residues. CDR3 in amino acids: CASTGYDIQYF. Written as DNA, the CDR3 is TGTGCCAGCACAGGGTACGACATTCAGTACTTC.

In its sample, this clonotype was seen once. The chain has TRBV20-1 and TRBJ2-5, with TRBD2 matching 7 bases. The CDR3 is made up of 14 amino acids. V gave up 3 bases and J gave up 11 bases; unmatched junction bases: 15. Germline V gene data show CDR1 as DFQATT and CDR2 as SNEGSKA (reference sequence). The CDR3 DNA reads TGCAGTGCTAGGGGACTATCGGAATACAATGAGCAGTACTTC. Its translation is CSARGLSEYNEQYF.

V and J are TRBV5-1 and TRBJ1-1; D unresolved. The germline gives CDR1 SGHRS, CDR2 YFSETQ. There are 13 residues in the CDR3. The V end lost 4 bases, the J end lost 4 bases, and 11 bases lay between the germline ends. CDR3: CASSPGWGTEAFF. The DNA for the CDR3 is TGCGCCAGCAGCCCGGGGTGGGGCACTGAAGCTTTCTTT.

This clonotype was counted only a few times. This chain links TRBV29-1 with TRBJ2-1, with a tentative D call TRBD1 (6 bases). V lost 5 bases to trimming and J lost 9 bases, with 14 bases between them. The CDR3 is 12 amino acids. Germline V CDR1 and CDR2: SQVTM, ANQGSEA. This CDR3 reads CSVYIRGPEQFF. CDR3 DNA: TGCAGCGTTTATATCAGGGGTCCTGAGCAGTTCTTC.

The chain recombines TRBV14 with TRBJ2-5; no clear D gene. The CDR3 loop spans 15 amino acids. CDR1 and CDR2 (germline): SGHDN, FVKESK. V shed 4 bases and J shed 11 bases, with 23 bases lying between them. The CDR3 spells CASSPYISPRDEQYF. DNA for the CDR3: TGTGCCAGCAGCCCATACATAAGCCCAAGGGATGAGCAGTACTTC.

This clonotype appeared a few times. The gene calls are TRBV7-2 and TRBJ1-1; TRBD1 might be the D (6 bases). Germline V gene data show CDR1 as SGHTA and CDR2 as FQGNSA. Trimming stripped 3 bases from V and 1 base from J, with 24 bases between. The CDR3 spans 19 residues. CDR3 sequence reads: CASSLLISGTQNRNTEAFF. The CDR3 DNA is TGTGCCAGCAGCTTGTTAATCTCCGGGACACAAAATCGGAACACTGAAGCTTTCTTT.

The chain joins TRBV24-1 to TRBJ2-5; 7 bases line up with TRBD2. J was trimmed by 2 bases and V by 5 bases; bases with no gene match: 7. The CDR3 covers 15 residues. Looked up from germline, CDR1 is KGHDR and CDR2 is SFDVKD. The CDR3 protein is CATSAASGFQETQYF. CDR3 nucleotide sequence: TGTGCCACCAGTGCGGCTAGCGGATTTCAAGAGACCCAGTACTTC.